The sequence of this TCR beta chain was determined in a study of CD8 T cells in ankylosing spondylitis. Study-wide results and limits: A number of the motif variants had already been described in reactive arthritis synovial fluid and blood. One TCR beta motif, made up of several highly homologous variants, appeared characteristic of ankylosing spondylitis blood. The clones that were linked to disease were reported to be significantly enriched in matched synovial fluid samples from ankylosing spondylitis patients.

Quantitative 5'-RACE with molecular barcodes was used to make the TCR beta libraries. Using its own MiXCR run on the 5' RACE reads, TCRdb lists one record per CDR3 protein. The sample has about 190,000 distinct CDR3 sequences, over 10% seen once. This clonotype was seen a single time. The antigen is not known. The junction does not match germline at one end; this may be a read error. CDR1 is SQVTM, CDR2 ANQGSEA, per germline. The CDR3 totals 14 residues. This chain joins TRBV29-1 and TRBJ1-2; 8 nucleotides align to TRBD1. This TCR was sampled from a female donor with ankylosing spondylitis or in good health (not recorded which). Sample: blood, either unsorted or a sorted T cell fraction (not recorded which). CDR3 protein: CSAQESQGANGHTF. CDR3 DNA: TGCAGCGCTCAAGAATCCCAGGGGGCGAATGGCCACACCTTC.